The 15 T cell receptor beta chains given below trace back to one sample, sequenced in a study of blood T cell repertoires in COVID-19. Method: immunoSEQ multiplex PCR; TCRdb's copy keeps in-frame clones and lacks some. This sample carries about 80,000 clones, less than 85% of them seen once, and the ten largest clones take roughly 15%. The sample taken for sequencing was peripheral blood. The source of these receptors is a man between 65 and 79 years old with active or convalescent COVID-19.

The chain carries TRBV9 and TRBJ1-3; D is undetermined. This CDR3 comprises 13 residues. Looked up from germline, CDR1 is SGDLS and CDR2 is YYNGEE. V was clipped by 2 bases and J by 1 base, with 4 bases between them. The CDR3 loop reads CASSVQSGNTIYF. The CDR3 DNA sequence: TGTGCCAGCAGCGTCCAGTCTGGAAACACCATATATTTT. The full variable domain, its missing parts supplied by reference TRBV9 and TRBJ1-3, is DSGVTQTPKHLITATGQRVTLRCSPRSGDLSVYWYQQSLDQGLQFLIQYYNGEERAKGNILERFSAQQFPDLHSELNLSSLELGDSALYFCASSVQSGNTIYFGEGSWLTVV.

The V and J genes are TRBV7-6 and TRBJ2-7; TRBD1 aligns across 8 bases. The V gene's germline CDR1 is SGHVS and CDR2 FNYEAQ. The CDR3 contains 15 residues. V shed 2 bases, J shed 3 bases, and the junction held 6 bases outside the gene matches. CDR3 sequence: CASSLNPGTGYEQYF. CDR3 nucleotides: TGTGCCAGCAGCTTAAACCCCGGGACAGGCTACGAGCAGTACTTC.

The rearrangement uses TRBV27 and TRBJ2-3; 8 bases are shared with TRBD2. The ends lost 5 bases at V and 2 bases at J; junction bases unmatched: 6. This CDR3 contains 15 residues. Germline V lookup: CDR1 MNHEY, CDR2 SMNVEV (reference sequence). This CDR3 is CASSGGGLHTDTQYF. DNA of the CDR3: TGTGCCAGCAGTGGCGGGGGGCTCCACACAGATACGCAGTATTTT.

This rearrangement joins TRBV28 to TRBJ1-5; TRBD1 matches 10 bases. The CDR3 has 15 residues. Trimming cost V 6 bases and J 5 bases; bases outside gene matches: 7. Germline CDR1 and CDR2: MDHEN and SYDVKM. The CDR3 reads CASRSGQGIYQPQHF. The CDR3 DNA follows: TGTGCCAGCAGGTCGGGACAGGGGATTTATCAGCCCCAGCATTTT.

This clone was recorded only once. The CDR3 loop is CASSRQGPYEQYF. The CDR3 DNA reads as TGTGCCAGCAGTCGACAGGGACCCTACGAGCAGTACTTC. This chain joins TRBV27 and TRBJ2-7; 7 positions agree with TRBD1. Germline V lookup: CDR1 MNHEY, CDR2 SMNVEV (reference sequence). The ends lost 5 bases at V and 2 bases at J; junction bases unmatched: 3. CDR3 length: 13 residues.

On this clone: One end of the junction is discordant with germline, which a read error may explain. In nucleotides, the CDR3 is TGTGCCAGCAGCGTAGGGACTTTC. It codes for CASSVGTF. The chain couples TRBV9 to TRBJ2-7; D may be TRBD2 (5 bases). The germline CDR1 and CDR2 sequences are SGDLS and YYNGEE. The CDR3 loop spans 8 amino acids. Drawing the rest from reference TRBV9 and TRBJ2-7, the complete variable domain is DSGVTQTPKHLITATGQRVTLRCSPRSGDLSVYWYQQSLDQGLQFLIQYYNGEERAKGNILERFSAQQFPDLHSELNLSSLELGDSALYFCASSVGTFGPGTRLTVT.

CDR3 region: CASSLVAGPIETQYF. CDR3 DNA sequence: TGCGCCAGCAGCTTGGTGGCGGGGCCCATAGAGACCCAGTACTTC. The chain joins TRBV5-1 to TRBJ2-5; possibly TRBD2 for D (6 bases). Looked up from germline, CDR1 is SGHRS and CDR2 is YFSETQ. Deletions cut 0 bases from V and 4 bases from J, with 13 bases between. The CDR3 runs 15 residues. Full variable domain (outside the CDR3, taken from reference TRBV5-1 and TRBJ2-5): KAGVTQTPRYLIKTRGQQVTLSCSPISGHRSVSWYQQTPGQGLQFLFEYFSETQRNKGNFPGRFSGRQFSNSRSEMNVSTLELGDSALYLCASSLVAGPIETQYFGPGTRLLVL.

As concerns this clone: Germline and junction disagree at one end, which may indicate a read error. CDR3 loop: CASSKLAMSSYNEQFF. The CDR3 region has the DNA TGTGCTAGCAGCAAACTAGCGATGAGCTCCTACAATGAGCAGTTCTTC. V usage is TRBV7-7 and J usage is TRBJ2-1, with TRBD2 identical over 7 bases. The CDR3 totals 16 residues. Germline-derived CDR1 and CDR2 are SSHAT and FNYEAQ (reference sequence).

The CDR3 sequence is CSASSQGNEQYF. In DNA, the CDR3 is TGCAGTGCTAGTTCGCAGGGTAACGAGCAGTACTTC. The chain combines TRBV20-1 with TRBJ2-7; tentative D call: TRBD1 (5 bases). The CDR3 totals 12 residues. Germline V CDR1 and CDR2: DFQATT, SNEGSKA (reference sequence). Trimming removed 3 bases at V and 5 bases at J, with 11 bases between.

V and J are TRBV6-1 and TRBJ1-2; 7 positions agree with TRBD1. The V segment lost 2 bases and the J segment 1 base; nucleotides outside the gene matches: 4. This CDR3 has 15 amino acids. The germline V gene has CDR1 MNHNS and CDR2 SASEGT. CDR3 DNA: TGTGCCAGCAGTGAACGACAGGGACATAACTATGGCTACACCTTC. Translation gives CASSERQGHNYGYTF.

This clone was detected many times. This sequence joins TRBV5-1 and TRBJ1-4; 8 nucleotides line up with TRBD1. CDR3 size: 20 residues. The junction had 14 bases not matched to a gene; V was cut back by 1 base and J by 0 bases. Germline V lookup: CDR1 SGHRS, CDR2 YFSETQ. CDR3 coding DNA: TGCGCCAGCAGCTTGCCGTCCGGGACAGGAGGCTTTGCAACTAATGAAAAACTGTTTTTT. Protein sequence: CASSLPSGTGGFATNEKLFF.

The rearrangement joins TRBV30 to TRBJ2-1; D gene ambiguous. The CDR3 extends over 17 amino acids. Germline CDR1 reads GTSNPN; CDR2 reads SVGIG (reference sequence). The ends were cut back, 2 bases at V and 5 bases at J, with 22 bases in the middle. DNA of the CDR3: TGTGCCTGGAGTAGACTCCCCCGGTTTACTACCAACAATGAGCAGTTCTTC. This sequence encodes CAWSRLPRFTTNNEQFF. Combining the CDR3 with reference TRBV30 and TRBJ2-1 gives the whole variable domain SQTIHQWPATLVQPVGSPLSLECTVEGTSNPNLYWYRQAAGRGLQLLFYSVGIGQISSEVPQNLSASRPQDRQFILSSKKLLLSDSGFYLCAWSRLPRFTTNNEQFFGPGTRLTVL.

This chain joins TRBV3-1 (or the pseudogene TRBV3-2) and TRBJ2-7; D is perhaps TRBD2 (6 bases). The ends were cut back, 1 base at V and 7 bases at J, with 11 bases in the middle. The germline V gene has CDR1 LGHDT and CDR2 YNNKEL (reference sequence). CDR3 length: 13 amino acids. CDR3 DNA sequence: TGTGCCAGCAGCCAAGTACTAGCCGAGGAGCAGTACTTC. Its translation: CASSQVLAEEQYF.

This clone has a handful of counts. The CDR3 bases are TGTGCCAGCAGCAAAGAGCGGGCTAGGGTGCAGTTCTTC. The encoded protein is CASSKERARVQFF. The chain employs TRBV21-1 and TRBJ2-1; TRBD2, the table's D call, was not compared with the DNA. TRBV21-1 is an annotated pseudogene. The CDR3 has 13 amino acids.

V gene TRBV30 combines with J gene TRBJ2-7; TRBD2 is a possible D gene (5 bases). Trimming stripped 3 bases from V and 0 bases from J, with 12 bases between. CDR3 length: 14 residues. Looked up from germline, CDR1 is GTSNPN and CDR2 is SVGIG (reference sequence). The CDR3 sequence is CAWSRGPASYEQYF. The CDR3 region has the DNA TGTGCCTGGAGCCGGGGTCCTGCCTCCTACGAGCAGTACTTC.